These 7 T cell receptor beta chains were sequenced from one sample in a study of shared clonotypes between healthy human individuals. Profiling relied on immunoSEQ multiplex PCR, and the TCRdb table lists in-frame clones only, not all of them. Of 1 million to 1.3 million clones listed, around three quarters are singletons. What was sequenced was memory CD4+ T cells from PBMCs. Subset of the sample: CD45RA-negative fraction. The origin of the receptors is a man aged 18 to 30 in good health. Some clones in this sample may be carry-over from other donors' samples.

Of note for this clone: Other nucleotide sequences in the sample specify the same CDR3. CDR3 region: CASSAAYEQYF. CDR3 sequence (DNA): TGTGCCAGCAGTGCGGCCTACGAGCAGTACTTC. The V and J genes are TRBV2 and TRBJ2-7; D unresolved. Trimming removed 4 bases at V and 2 bases at J, with 3 bases between. CDR3 length: 11 residues. The germline CDR1 and CDR2 sequences are SNHLY and FYNNEI.

The V call is TRBV5-4, the J call TRBJ2-5; no reliable D call. The CDR3 extends over 13 amino acids. V shed 3 bases and J shed 4 bases, with 10 bases lying between them. Germline V gene sequence: CDR1 SGHNT, CDR2 YYREEE (reference sequence). The CDR3 reads CASSSSVGETQYF. In DNA form, the CDR3 reads TGTGCCAGCAGCTCGTCGGTCGGAGAGACCCAGTACTTC.

This clone was observed a single time. The chain recombines TRBV7-9 with TRBJ1-4; tentatively, D is TRBD1 (6 bases). The germline V and J ends were trimmed by 5 bases and 14 bases, with 18 bases remaining between them. CDR1 is SEHNR, CDR2 FQNEAQ, per germline (reference sequence). CDR3 size: 13 residues. CDR3 amino acids: CASSEPLTGVLFF. In nucleotides, the CDR3 is TGTGCCAGCAGCGAACCCCTGACAGGCGTCCTGTTTTTT.

The chain is built from TRBV4-1 and TRBJ1-1; D is undetermined. CDR1 is MGHRA and CDR2 is YSYEKL in the germline V gene. The CDR3 is 16 amino acids. V lost 0 bases and J 1 base, leaving 12 bases between the germline ends. The CDR3 DNA reads TGCGCCAGCAGCCAAGATTCTGCAGGTCCGAACACTGAAGCTTTCTTT. It yields the protein CASSQDSAGPNTEAFF.

The chain recombines TRBV2 with TRBJ2-7; D unresolved. CDR3 length: 12 residues. The V end was cut by 7 bases, the J end by 2 bases, with 9 bases between. CDR1 is SNHLY and CDR2 is FYNNEI in the germline V gene. CDR3 protein: CASKQETYEQYF. In nucleotides, the CDR3 is TGTGCCAGCAAGCAGGAGACCTACGAGCAGTACTTC.

The genes are TRBV11-2 and TRBJ2-7; possible D gene TRBD1, 6 bases. Per the germline V gene, CDR1 is SGHAT and CDR2 is FQNNGV. There are 18 residues in the CDR3. V shed 6 bases and J shed 0 bases, with 24 bases lying between them. The CDR3 DNA reads TGTGCCAGCAGGGGGATAGGACAGTACAGACGGGGCTCCTACGAGCAGTACTTC. Translation: CASRGIGQYRRGSYEQYF.

The rearrangement joins TRBV5-4 to TRBJ1-4; 11 bases fit TRBD1. This CDR3 spans 16 amino acids. The junction had 9 bases not matched to a gene; V was cut back by 3 bases and J by 8 bases. From germline, CDR1 is SGHNT and CDR2 YYREEE (reference sequence). The chain's CDR3 is CASSYPPGTGGEKLFF. The CDR3 DNA reads TGTGCCAGCAGCTACCCTCCAGGGACAGGGGGGGAAAAACTGTTTTTT.